The clone carrying this TCR beta chain turned up a few times. What it recognizes is unknown. The length of the CDR3 is 12 residues. CDR1 and CDR2 from the germline V gene are DFQATT and SNEGSKA (reference sequence). The V end lost 7 bases, the J end lost 8 bases, and 16 bases lay between the germline ends. TCRdb recomputed calls from the reads with MiXCR, one row per CDR3 protein. The sample yields hundreds of thousands of distinct CDR3 sequences, roughly a sixth seen once. These data belong to a study of T cell repertoires in cytomegalovirus infection. Turning to the study itself: An indication of both CMV infection and matching HLA type came from public TCR beta signatures. Study results and caveats: HLA-C-restricted TCR beta clonotypes specific for CMV led the ex vivo response. Adding up the frequency of public TCR beta families identified people who carried CMV plus the relevant HLA.

The TCR was taken from a human donor in good health (CMV status not recorded). Some clones in this sample may be carry-over from other donors' samples. The gene calls are TRBV20-1 and TRBJ2-3, with D perhaps matching TRBD2 (5 bases). The sequencing input was PBMCs. The CDR3 nucleotides read TGCAGTGGGGAGAGAGATGCGGGTACGCAGTATTTT. Its protein product is CSGERDAGTQYF.